This T cell receptor beta chain stems from a study of T cells after posttransplantation cyclophosphamide. Overall study findings and caveats: Skin or GI-infiltrating T cells shared few TRB sequences with blood.

The CDR3 runs 15 residues. V lost 0 bases to trimming and J lost 4 bases, with 13 bases between them. Germline V gene data show CDR1 as LGHNA and CDR2 as YSLEER. This clone was counted at least ten times. What it binds is unknown. This table comes from immunoSEQ multiplex PCR, and its TCRdb copy is limited to in-frame clones, with some not included. The sample is made up of more than 40,000 clones, none counted only once. The receptor comes from a man in his forties or fifties in good health, CMV-negative, and a related stem cell transplant donor. This rearrangement joins TRBV4-3 to TRBJ2-7; D perhaps matches TRBD1 (5 bases). Sequenced sample: PBMCs. The CDR3 DNA reads as TGCGCCAGCAGCCAAGAAGGGGCCAGTGTTTACGAGCAGTACTTC. As protein: CASSQEGASVYEQYF.